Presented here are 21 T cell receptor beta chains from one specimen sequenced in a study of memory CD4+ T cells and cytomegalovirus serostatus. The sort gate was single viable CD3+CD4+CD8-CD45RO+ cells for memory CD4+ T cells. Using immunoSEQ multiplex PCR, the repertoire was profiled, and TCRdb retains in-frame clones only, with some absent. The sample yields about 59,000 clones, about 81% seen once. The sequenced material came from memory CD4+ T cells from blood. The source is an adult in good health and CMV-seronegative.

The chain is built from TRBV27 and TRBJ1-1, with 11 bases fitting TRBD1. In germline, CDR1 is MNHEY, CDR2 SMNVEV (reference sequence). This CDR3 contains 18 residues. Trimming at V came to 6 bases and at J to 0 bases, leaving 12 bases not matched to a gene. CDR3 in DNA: TGTGCCAGCAGCTTTATTGGACAGGGGGCAAGAATGAACACTGAAGCTTTCTTT. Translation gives CASSFIGQGARMNTEAFF.

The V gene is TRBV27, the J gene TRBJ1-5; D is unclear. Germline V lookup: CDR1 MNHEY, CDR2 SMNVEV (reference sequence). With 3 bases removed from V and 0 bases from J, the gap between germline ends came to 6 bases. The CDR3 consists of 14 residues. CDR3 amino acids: CASSFRDSNQPQHF. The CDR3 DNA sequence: TGTGCCAGCAGTTTTCGAGATAGCAATCAGCCCCAGCATTTT.

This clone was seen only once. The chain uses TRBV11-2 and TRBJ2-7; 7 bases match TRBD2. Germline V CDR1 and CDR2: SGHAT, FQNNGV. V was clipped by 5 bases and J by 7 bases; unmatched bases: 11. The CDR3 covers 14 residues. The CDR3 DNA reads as TGTGCCAGCAGCCCTGTCGGGGGGACGGGGGAGCAGTACTTC. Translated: CASSPVGGTGEQYF.

The CDR3 here is CASSSDGRATNEKLFF. In nucleotides, the CDR3 is TGCGCCAGCAGCTCCGACGGAAGAGCAACTAATGAAAAACTGTTTTTT. The V call is TRBV5-1, the J call TRBJ1-4; no firm D call. The germline V gene encodes CDR1 SGHRS and CDR2 YFSETQ. CDR3 length: 16 residues. The V end was cut by 3 bases, the J end by 0 bases, with 12 bases between.

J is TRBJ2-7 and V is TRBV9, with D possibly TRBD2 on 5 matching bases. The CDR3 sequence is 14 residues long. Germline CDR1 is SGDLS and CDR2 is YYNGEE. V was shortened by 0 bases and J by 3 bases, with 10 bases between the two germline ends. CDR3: CASSVASSGYEQYF. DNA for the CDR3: TGTGCCAGCAGCGTAGCCTCCAGCGGCTACGAGCAGTACTTC.

The CDR3 DNA follows: TGTGCCAGCAGCCAAGGGACATCCTATAATGAAAAACTGTTTTTT. Amino acid sequence: CASSQGTSYNEKLFF. The chain uses TRBV6-1 and TRBJ1-4; maybe TRBD1 (6 bases). Trimming removed 6 bases from V and 4 bases from J, with 15 bases in between. The germline V gene has CDR1 MNHNS and CDR2 SASEGT. The length of the CDR3 is 15 residues.

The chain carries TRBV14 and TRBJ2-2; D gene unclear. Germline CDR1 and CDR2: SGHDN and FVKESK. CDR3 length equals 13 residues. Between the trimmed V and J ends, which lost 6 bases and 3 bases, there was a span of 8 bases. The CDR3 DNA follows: TGTGCCAGCAGGGCCCAGGACACCGGGGAGCTGTTTTTT. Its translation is CASRAQDTGELFF.

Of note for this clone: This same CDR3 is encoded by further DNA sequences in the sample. The CDR3 sequence: CASSLGMGSYNEQFF. Here the CDR3 DNA reads TGCGCCAGCAGCTTGGGCATGGGGTCCTACAATGAGCAGTTCTTC. The chain is built from TRBV5-1 and TRBJ2-1; D remains ambiguous. Germline V gives CDR1 SGHRS, CDR2 YFSETQ. Trimming took off 0 bases at V and 1 base at J, with 8 bases between the two ends. This CDR3 has 15 residues. Drawing the rest from reference TRBV5-1 and TRBJ2-1, the complete variable domain is KAGVTQTPRYLIKTRGQQVTLSCSPISGHRSVSWYQQTPGQGLQFLFEYFSETQRNKGNFPGRFSGRQFSNSRSEMNVSTLELGDSALYLCASSLGMGSYNEQFFGPGTRLTVL.

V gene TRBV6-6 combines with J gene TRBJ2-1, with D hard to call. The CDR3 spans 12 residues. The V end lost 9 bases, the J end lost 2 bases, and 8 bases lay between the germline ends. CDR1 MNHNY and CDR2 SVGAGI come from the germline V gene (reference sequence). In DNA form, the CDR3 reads TGTGCCAGTAGGGCAGCCTACAATGAGCAGTTCTTC. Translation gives CASRAAYNEQFF.

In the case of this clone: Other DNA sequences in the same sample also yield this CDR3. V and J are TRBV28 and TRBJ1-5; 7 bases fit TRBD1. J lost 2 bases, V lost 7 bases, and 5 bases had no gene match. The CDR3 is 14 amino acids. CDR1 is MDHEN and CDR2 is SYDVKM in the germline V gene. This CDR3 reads CASTPGQGNQPQHF. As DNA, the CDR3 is TGTGCCAGCACCCCAGGACAGGGCAATCAGCCCCAGCATTTT.

The DNA for the CDR3 is TGTGCCAGCAGCTCCAGAGTCTGGCGGAGCTCCTACAATGAGCAGTTCTTC. Translation: CASSSRVWRSSYNEQFF. The genes are TRBV11-1 and TRBJ2-1; D unclear. The CDR3 covers 17 residues. V lost 4 bases and J 0 bases, leaving 16 bases between the germline ends. The germline V gene has CDR1 SGHAT and CDR2 FQDESV (reference sequence).

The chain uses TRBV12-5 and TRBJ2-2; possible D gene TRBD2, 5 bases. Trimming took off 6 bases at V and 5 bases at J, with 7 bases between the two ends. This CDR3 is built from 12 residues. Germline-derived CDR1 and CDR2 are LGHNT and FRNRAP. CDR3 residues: CASGGVTGELFF. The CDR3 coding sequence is TGTGCTAGTGGGGGAGTGACCGGGGAGCTGTTTTTT.

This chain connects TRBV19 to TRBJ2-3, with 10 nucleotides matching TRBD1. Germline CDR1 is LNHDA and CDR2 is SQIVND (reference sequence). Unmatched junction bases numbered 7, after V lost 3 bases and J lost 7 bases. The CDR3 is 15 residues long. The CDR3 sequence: CASSMLGQGSYTQYF. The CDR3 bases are TGTGCCAGTAGTATGTTGGGACAGGGGTCGTATACGCAGTATTTT.

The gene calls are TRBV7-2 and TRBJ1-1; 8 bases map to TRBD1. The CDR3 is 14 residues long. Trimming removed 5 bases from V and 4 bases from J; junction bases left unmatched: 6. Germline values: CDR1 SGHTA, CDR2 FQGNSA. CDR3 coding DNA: TGTGCCAGCAGCGCGACAGGGGCCAGCACTGAAGCTTTCTTT. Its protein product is CASSATGASTEAFF. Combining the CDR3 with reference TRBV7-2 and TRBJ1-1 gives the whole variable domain GAGVSQSPSNKVTEKGKDVELRCDPISGHTALYWYRQSLGQGLEFLIYFQGNSAPDKSGLPSDRFSAERTGGSVSTLTIQRTQQEDSAVYLCASSATGASTEAFFGQGTRLTVV.

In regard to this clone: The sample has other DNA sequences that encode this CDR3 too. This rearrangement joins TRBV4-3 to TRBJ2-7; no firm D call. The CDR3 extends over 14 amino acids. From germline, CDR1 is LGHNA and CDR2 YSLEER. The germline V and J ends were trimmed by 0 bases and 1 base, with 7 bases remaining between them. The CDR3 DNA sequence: TGCGCCAGCAGCCAAGATAGCCTATCCTACGAGCAGTACTTC. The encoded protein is CASSQDSLSYEQYF.

The CDR3 is CASSSPGVSSVKYNEQFF. CDR3 sequence (DNA): TGTGCCAGCAGCTCCCCCGGGGTGTCTAGCGTTAAGTACAATGAGCAGTTCTTC. The V call is TRBV7-2, the J call TRBJ2-1, with a tentative D call TRBD2 (6 bases). CDR3 length: 18 amino acids. Germline lookup yields CDR1 SGHTA and CDR2 FQGNSA. Trimming removed 4 bases from V and 4 bases from J, with 23 bases in between.

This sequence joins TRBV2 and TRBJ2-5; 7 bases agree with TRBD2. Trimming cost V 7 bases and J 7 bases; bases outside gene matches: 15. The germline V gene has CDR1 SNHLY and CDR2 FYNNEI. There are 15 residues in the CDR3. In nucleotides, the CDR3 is TGTGCCAGCACCCGGACTAGGTTTCTAGAGGGGACCCAGTACTTC. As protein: CASTRTRFLEGTQYF.

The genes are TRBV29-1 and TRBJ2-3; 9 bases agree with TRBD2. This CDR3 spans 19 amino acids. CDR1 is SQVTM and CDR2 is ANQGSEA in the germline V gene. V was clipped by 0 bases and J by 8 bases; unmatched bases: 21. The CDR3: CSVEDLRRQGGEAGGTQYF. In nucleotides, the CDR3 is TGCAGCGTTGAAGATTTGCGTAGGCAGGGGGGAGAAGCGGGAGGTACGCAGTATTTT.

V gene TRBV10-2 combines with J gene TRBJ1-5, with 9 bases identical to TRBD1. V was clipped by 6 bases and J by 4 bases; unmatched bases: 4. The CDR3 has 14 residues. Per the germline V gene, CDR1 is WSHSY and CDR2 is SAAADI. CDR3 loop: CASRRDRANQPQHF. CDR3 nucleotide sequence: TGCGCCAGCAGAAGGGACAGGGCTAATCAGCCCCAGCATTTT.

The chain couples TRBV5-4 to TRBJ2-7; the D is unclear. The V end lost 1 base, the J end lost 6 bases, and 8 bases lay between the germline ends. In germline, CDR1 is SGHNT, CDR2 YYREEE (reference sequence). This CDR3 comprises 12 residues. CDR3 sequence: CASSLYLSEQYF. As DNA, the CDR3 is TGTGCCAGCAGCTTGTACCTGAGCGAGCAGTACTTC.

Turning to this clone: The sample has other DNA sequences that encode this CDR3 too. CDR3 sequence reads: CASSPEGNQPQHF. Written as DNA, the CDR3 is TGTGCCAGCTCACCAGAGGGGAATCAGCCCCAGCATTTT. The rearrangement joins TRBV18 to TRBJ1-5; D is possibly TRBD1 (5 bases). Trimming pared 2 bases from V and 4 bases from J, leaving 6 bases between. Germline V gives CDR1 KGHSH, CDR2 LQKENI. This CDR3 has 13 residues.